The clone carrying this T cell receptor beta chain was picked up a small number of times. Its antigen is as yet unknown. The sample originates from a study of T cells after yellow fever vaccination. The germline V gene encodes CDR1 SEHNR and CDR2 FQNEAQ (reference sequence). V was trimmed by 2 bases and J by 5 bases, leaving 12 bases between them. The CDR3 is made up of 14 amino acids. Study-level findings and limits: Some clonotypes, a small share, were shared between CD4 and CD8 compartments.

The study made its TCR cDNA through 5'RACE template switching. That step introduced a universal primer site along with UMIs. One entry per CDR3 protein, called by TCRdb with MiXCR from the 5' RACE reads. The sample carries around 350,000 distinct CDR3 sequences, under 14% recorded once. This receptor was identified in a man in his late teens or twenties who received the YFV17D yellow fever vaccine. The chain links TRBV7-9 to TRBJ2-5; D is ambiguous. Sequencing was performed on PBMCs, taken on the day of the first yellow fever vaccination. Here the CDR3 reads CASSLNPHFETQYF. The CDR3 coding sequence is TGTGCCAGCAGCTTAAACCCACACTTTGAGACCCAGTACTTC.